A single sample gave rise to the 32 T cell receptor beta chains below, sequenced in a study of blood T cell repertoires in COVID-19. Clones were sequenced by immunoSEQ multiplex PCR, and TCRdb holds only the in-frame ones, with some missing. Of about 250,000 clones listed, 70% to 90% are singletons. The sample comprised PBMCs or T cells enriched from blood (not recorded which). Source of these receptors: a woman aged 45-60 years with acute COVID-19.

The CDR3 nucleotides read TGTGCCAGCAGCGTAGCTCCAGGGCGGACTGAAGCTTTCTTT. Translating gives CASSVAPGRTEAFF. This chain uses TRBV9 with TRBJ1-1; maybe TRBD1 (5 bases). The CDR3 covers 14 residues. Per the germline V gene, CDR1 is SGDLS and CDR2 is YYNGEE. Trimming removed 0 bases from V and 5 bases from J, with 11 bases in between.

V gene TRBV16 combines with J gene TRBJ1-4; D gene ambiguous. The CDR3 has 15 amino acids. Germline V lookup: CDR1 KGHSY, CDR2 FQNENV. V was cut by 7 bases and J by 0 bases, with 12 bases left in between. The CDR3 region is CASTPTTATNEKLFF. DNA for the CDR3: TGTGCCAGCACCCCGACTACTGCAACTAATGAAAAACTGTTTTTT.

The chain carries TRBV29-1 and TRBJ1-4; a possible D gene is TRBD1 (5 bases). Germline CDR1 reads SQVTM; CDR2 reads ANQGSEA. The CDR3 has 11 residues. V lost 2 bases and J 14 bases, leaving 12 bases between the germline ends. CDR3 loop: CSVETEQALFF. The DNA of the CDR3 is TGCAGCGTTGAAACGGAACAGGCTCTGTTTTTT.

V is TRBV29-1 and J is TRBJ1-5; no clear D gene. In germline, CDR1 is SQVTM, CDR2 ANQGSEA. The CDR3 consists of 18 residues. V was clipped by 4 bases and J by 2 bases, with 24 bases between them. CDR3 DNA: TGCAGCGTTGGTGGGAGCCCTTCAAACTTTGCCGGCAATCAGCCCCAGCATTTT. Protein sequence: CSVGGSPSNFAGNQPQHF.

This clone showed up just a few times. The V gene is TRBV7-8, the J gene TRBJ1-1, with a tentative D call TRBD1 (6 bases). Trimming took 4 bases from V and 2 from J, leaving 11 bases between them. This CDR3 is 14 amino acids long. CDR1 and CDR2 from the germline V gene are SGHVS and FQNEAQ. The CDR3 DNA follows: TGTGCCAGCAGCTCTACAGGGTTTAACACTGAAGCTTTCTTT. This codes for CASSSTGFNTEAFF.

The chain joins TRBV5-1 to TRBJ2-7; tentatively, D is TRBD1 (6 bases). V lost 4 bases, J lost 2 bases, and 13 bases lay in between. Germline V gene data show CDR1 as SGHRS and CDR2 as YFSETQ. The CDR3 spans 14 residues. CDR3: CASSPRDTTYEQYF. CDR3 DNA: TGCGCCAGCAGCCCCCGGGACACGACCTACGAGCAGTACTTC.

The chain joins TRBV5-1 to TRBJ1-2, with D hard to call. V lost 2 bases to trimming and J lost 1 base, with 9 bases between them. This CDR3 contains 14 residues. Germline V gene sequence: CDR1 SGHRS, CDR2 YFSETQ. The CDR3 DNA is TGCGCCAGCAGCTTCGGGGATATTAACTATGGCTACACCTTC. Translation: CASSFGDINYGYTF.

The V and J genes are TRBV7-9 and TRBJ1-1; 11 bases align to TRBD1. CDR3 size: 14 residues. After removal of 10 bases from V and 6 bases from J, the junction contained 10 bases not matched to a gene. CDR1 and CDR2 (germline): SEHNR, FQNEAQ (reference sequence). CDR3 sequence (DNA): TGTGCCACCGCGAGTGAGGGACAGGGGGCTGAAGCTTTCTTT. Its translation is CATASEGQGAEAFF.

The chain uses TRBV3-1 (or the pseudogene TRBV3-2) and TRBJ2-1; 11 bases match TRBD1. Germline loops: CDR1 LGHDT, CDR2 YNNKEL (reference sequence). Trimming cost V 0 bases and J 6 bases; bases outside gene matches: 7. CDR3 length equals 17 residues. The CDR3 spells CASSQDWGTGGGNEQFF. The DNA of the CDR3 is TGTGCCAGCAGCCAAGATTGGGGGACAGGGGGAGGCAATGAGCAGTTCTTC.

The J gene is TRBJ1-1, the V gene TRBV5-5; D unclear. This CDR3 has 16 amino acids. Germline V gives CDR1 SGHKS, CDR2 YYEKEE (reference sequence). The V end was cut by 0 bases, the J end by 0 bases, with 12 bases between. As DNA, the CDR3 is TGTGCCAGCAGCTTGGGAGGAACGTTCTTGAACACTGAAGCTTTCTTT. Protein: CASSLGGTFLNTEAFF.

The V gene is TRBV6-1, the J gene TRBJ2-4, with TRBD2 matching 13 bases. The CDR3 is made up of 20 amino acids. J gave up 3 bases and V 4 bases, and 15 bases lay outside the gene matches. Germline CDR1 MNHNS, CDR2 SASEGT. CDR3 nucleotide sequence: TGTGCCAGCAGTGCAGGACTAGCGGGGGCCCTGGGCGTGGACAAAAACATTCAGTACTTC. Its protein product is CASSAGLAGALGVDKNIQYF.

This rearrangement joins TRBV6-5 to TRBJ1-6; D perhaps matches TRBD1 (5 bases). V shed 5 bases and J shed 9 bases, with 11 bases lying between them. The CDR3 is 13 residues long. Germline loops: CDR1 MNHEY, CDR2 SVGAGI. The CDR3: CASSRNGGSPLHF. The CDR3 bases are TGTGCCAGCAGTCGCAACGGGGGTTCACCCCTCCACTTT.

As regards this clone: The sample has other DNA sequences that encode this CDR3 too. This chain connects TRBV30 to TRBJ1-2; D is possibly TRBD1 (6 bases). Germline V lookup: CDR1 GTSNPN, CDR2 SVGIG (reference sequence). The ends were cut back, 2 bases at V and 2 bases at J, with 9 bases in the middle. The CDR3 has 13 amino acids. This chain's CDR3 is CAWSPQGNYGYTF. DNA for the CDR3: TGTGCCTGGAGTCCCCAGGGGAACTATGGCTACACCTTC.

J is TRBJ1-1 and V is TRBV27, with 9 bases lining up with TRBD1. Trimming took 0 bases from V and 11 from J; bases not matched to a gene: 10. The CDR3 covers 15 residues. Per germline, CDR1 MNHEY and CDR2 SMNVEV (reference sequence). The CDR3 DNA is TGTGCCAGCAGTTTATCGGGACAGGGAGGCTTTAGGGCTTTCTTT. As protein: CASSLSGQGGFRAFF.

The chain combines TRBV11-2 with TRBJ2-7; TRBD1 agrees at 11 bases. The germline gives CDR1 SGHAT, CDR2 FQNNGV. J gave up 2 bases and V 5 bases, and 5 bases lay outside the gene matches. The CDR3 is 15 residues long. CDR3 amino acids: CASSARDRGAYEQYF. CDR3 DNA sequence: TGTGCCAGCAGCGCAAGGGACAGGGGGGCCTACGAGCAGTACTTC.

The V call is TRBV3-1 (or the pseudogene TRBV3-2), the J call TRBJ2-7, with TRBD1 as a possible D gene (6 bases). Per germline, CDR1 LGHDT and CDR2 YNNKEL (reference sequence). Trimming cost V 4 bases and J 6 bases, with 25 bases left between them. The CDR3 extends over 17 amino acids. The CDR3 DNA reads TGTGCCAGCAGCCGATCCATAATATACACAGGGTTGGGCGAGCAGTACTTC. This encodes CASSRSIIYTGLGEQYF.

This chain connects TRBV19 to TRBJ2-3; 7 bases match TRBD2. Germline V lookup: CDR1 LNHDA, CDR2 SQIVND (reference sequence). The CDR3 is made up of 16 amino acids. V lost 6 bases, J lost 5 bases, and 14 bases stayed unmatched. CDR3 coding DNA: TGTGCCAGTAGCCGCACCGGGACCCCGGGAGGAGATACGCAGTATTTT. Translation gives CASSRTGTPGGDTQYF. The complete variable domain, with remaining parts taken from reference TRBV19 and TRBJ2-3, reads DGGITQSPKYLFRKEGQNVTLSCEQNLNHDAMYWYRQDPGQGLRLIYYSQIVNDFQKGDIAEGYSVSREKKESFPLTVTSAQKNPTAFYLCASSRTGTPGGDTQYFGPGTRLTVL.

The rearrangement links TRBV6-6 to TRBJ1-1, with D possibly being TRBD1 (5 bases). V was shortened by 2 bases and J by 0 bases, with 10 bases between the two germline ends. Germline-derived CDR1 and CDR2 are MNHNY and SVGAGI (reference sequence). CDR3 length: 15 amino acids. This CDR3 reads CASSYIGGVNTEAFF. CDR3 nucleotides: TGTGCCAGCAGTTACATTGGGGGGGTGAACACTGAAGCTTTCTTT.

This clone occurred a few times. The chain recombines TRBV6-5 with TRBJ2-2; the match to TRBD1 covers 10 bases. This CDR3 is built from 15 residues. Germline-derived CDR1 and CDR2 are MNHEY and SVGAGI. Losses at the gene ends were 7 bases for V and 3 bases for J; bases not matched to a gene: 5. The CDR3 loop is CASKETGGDTGELFF. The CDR3 coding sequence is TGTGCCAGCAAGGAGACAGGGGGCGACACCGGGGAGCTGTTTTTT.

Remarks on this clone: Distinct nucleotide sequences in the sample also encode this CDR3. The V gene is TRBV2, the J gene TRBJ1-5; 12 nucleotides line up with TRBD1. The CDR3 is made up of 17 amino acids. The V and J ends lost 4 bases and 1 base, in that order; junction bases with no gene match: 5. Looked up from germline, CDR1 is SNHLY and CDR2 is FYNNEI. The chain's CDR3 is CASSGGTGGLSNQPQHF. DNA of the CDR3: TGTGCCAGCAGTGGCGGGACAGGGGGCTTAAGCAATCAGCCCCAGCATTTT. Full variable domain (rest looked up from reference TRBV2 and TRBJ1-5): EPEVTQTPSHQVTQMGQEVILRCVPISNHLYFYWYRQILGQKVEFLVSFYNNEISEKSEIFDDQFSVERPDGSNFTLKIRSTKLEDSAMYFCASSGGTGGLSNQPQHFGDGTRLSIL.

The rearrangement joins TRBV7-6 to TRBJ1-3; D possibly corresponds to TRBD1 (5 bases). The CDR3 length is 15 residues. The V and J ends lost 5 bases and 0 bases respectively, with 11 bases between them. Germline CDR1 is SGHVS and CDR2 is FNYEAQ. The CDR3 sequence: CASSRDGSSGNTIYF. As DNA, the CDR3 is TGTGCCAGCAGCCGGGACGGGAGCTCTGGAAACACCATATATTTT. Drawing the rest from reference TRBV7-6 and TRBJ1-3, the complete variable domain is GAGVSQSPRYKVTKRGQDVALRCDPISGHVSLYWYRQALGQGPEFLTYFNYEAQQDKSGLPNDRFSAERPEGSISTLTIQRTEQRDSAMYRCASSRDGSSGNTIYFGEGSWLTVV.

This clone was detected only once. J is TRBJ2-2 and V is TRBV19; 7 bases match TRBD1. The germline CDR1 and CDR2 sequences are LNHDA and SQIVND (reference sequence). The CDR3 runs to 14 residues. With 7 bases clipped from V and 4 bases from J, the junction kept 6 bases outside the gene matches. CDR3 nucleotides: TGTGCCAGTAAGGCCCGGGACAGCACCGGGGAGCTGTTTTTT. Amino acid sequence: CASKARDSTGELFF.

The chain is built from TRBV7-8 and TRBJ1-5, with 9 bases matching TRBD1. Trimming took 2 bases from V and 0 from J; bases not matched to a gene: 2. Per germline, CDR1 SGHVS and CDR2 FQNEAQ. This CDR3 comprises 16 residues. The CDR3 bases are TGTGCCAGCAGCTTATGGGGACAGGGTAGCAATCAGCCCCAGCATTTT. This gives the protein CASSLWGQGSNQPQHF. The full variable domain, rest sourced from reference TRBV7-8 and TRBJ1-5, is GAGVSQSPRYKVAKRGQDVALRCDPISGHVSLFWYQQALGQGPEFLTYFQNEAQLDKSGLPSDRFFAERPEGSVSTLKIQRTQQEDSAVYLCASSLWGQGSNQPQHFGDGTRLSIL.

The chain combines TRBV2 with TRBJ1-5; D possibly corresponds to TRBD1 (6 bases). Trimming pared 7 bases from V and 0 bases from J, leaving 10 bases between. This CDR3 region has 14 residues. Germline values: CDR1 SNHLY, CDR2 FYNNEI. As DNA, the CDR3 is TGTGCCAGCACCCGGACAGATAGCAATCAGCCCCAGCATTTT. The encoded protein is CASTRTDSNQPQHF.

The chain employs TRBV6-5 and TRBJ1-1; TRBD1 matches 9 bases. Germline assignment: CDR1 MNHEY and CDR2 SVGAGI. The CDR3 is 15 residues long. J was trimmed by 3 bases and V by 10 bases; bases with no gene match: 12. The CDR3 nucleotides read TGTGCCACTTCAAAGCAGGGACAGGGATACACTGAAGCTTTCTTT. Translation gives CATSKQGQGYTEAFF.

The genes are TRBV3-1 (or the pseudogene TRBV3-2) and TRBJ1-1; D perhaps matches TRBD1 (5 bases). The CDR3 consists of 15 residues. Trimming removed 5 bases from V and 1 base from J, with 14 bases in between. The germline CDR1 and CDR2 sequences are LGHDT and YNNKEL (reference sequence). This chain's CDR3 is CASSKPGGGNTEAFF. The CDR3 DNA follows: TGTGCCAGCAGCAAACCGGGGGGTGGGAACACTGAAGCTTTCTTT.

This clone was detected a few times. The chain links TRBV29-1 to TRBJ1-1; a weak D match, TRBD1 (5 bases). CDR1 and CDR2 from the germline V gene are SQVTM and ANQGSEA. CDR3 length equals 13 residues. The CDR3 reads CSYFAGLNTEAFF. CDR3 in DNA: TGCAGTTACTTCGCGGGACTGAACACTGAAGCTTTCTTT.

Comments on this clone: The junction departs from the called germline gene at one end, perhaps through a read error. The chain has TRBV19 and TRBJ1-4, with D maybe TRBD1 (5 bases). The germline gives CDR1 LNHDA, CDR2 SQIVND (reference sequence). The CDR3 runs 16 residues. The CDR3 reads CATQPRGGATKEKLFF. The CDR3 nucleotides are TGTGCCACCCAACCTCGGGGAGGGGCTACTAAGGAAAAACTGTTTTTT.

This rearrangement joins TRBV18 to TRBJ1-2; 7 bases match TRBD1. CDR3 length: 14 residues. Losses at the gene ends were 0 bases for V and 5 bases for J; bases not matched to a gene: 3. Germline CDR1 is KGHSH and CDR2 is LQKENI. The CDR3: CASSPPDREYGYTF. CDR3 DNA: TGTGCCAGCTCACCACCCGACAGGGAGTATGGCTACACCTTC.

The chain recombines TRBV4-2 with TRBJ1-2; D uncertain. Germline assignment: CDR1 LGHNA and CDR2 YNFKEQ. The CDR3 spans 15 residues. Trimming took off 1 base at V and 1 base at J, with 10 bases between the two ends. CDR3: CASSQALEGNYGYTF. The CDR3 DNA reads TGTGCCAGCAGCCAAGCCCTCGAGGGTAACTATGGCTACACCTTC.

The chain combines TRBV11-2 with TRBJ1-3; D perhaps matches TRBD1 (5 bases). Germline-derived CDR1 and CDR2 are SGHAT and FQNNGV. The CDR3 sequence is 17 residues long. The ends were cut back, 3 bases at V and 0 bases at J, with 15 bases in the middle. In DNA, the CDR3 is TGTGCCAGCAGCTTGGGGCAGGTTTGGGGCTCTGGAAACACCATATATTTT. Translated, it gives CASSLGQVWGSGNTIYF.

V gene TRBV19 combines with J gene TRBJ1-5; 7 bases agree with TRBD1. With V trimmed by 3 bases and J by 2 bases, 4 bases remained unmatched. The CDR3 spans 15 residues. Germline assignment: CDR1 LNHDA and CDR2 SQIVND (reference sequence). The CDR3, as DNA: TGTGCCAGTAGTATCGGACAGGTGGGCAATCAGCCCCAGCATTTT. Translating it yields CASSIGQVGNQPQHF.